The T cell receptor (beta chain) under discussion was sequenced for a study of blood T cells in healthy people across ages. A second PCR of about 7 to 11 cycles used a sample-barcoded 5' primer and a J-beta primer mix. One entry per CDR3 protein results from TCRdb running MiXCR on the 5' RACE reads. The data show about 760,000 distinct CDR3 sequences, around a quarter seen once. Germline V gene lookup returns CDR1 DFQATT and CDR2 SNEGSKA (reference sequence). With 5 bases clipped from V and 5 bases from J, the junction kept 10 bases outside the gene matches. The length of the CDR3 is 15 residues. The same sample was also used in a study of T cells of mothers and their children. That work adds: All extracted RNA went into cDNA synthesis, approximately 1.4 ug per 15 ul. Each mother gave over 8.5 million TCR beta CDR3 reads; each child, several million. Slightly higher overlap, not significant, was seen in related mother-child pairs than in unrelated pairs.

The sequence was obtained from a boy younger than 18 in good health. The sequenced material came from blood. The J gene is TRBJ2-1, the V gene TRBV20-1, with TRBD2 matching over 9 bases. CDR3 nucleotide sequence: TGCAGTGCTCCCCAGGCGGCTAGCGGGAACAATGAGCAGTTCTTC. This translates into CSAPQAASGNNEQFF.